This T cell receptor beta chain was observed in a study of post-analysis software for immune sequencing data. Across the whole study: The disease courses covered relapsing-remitting, secondary progressive and progressive-relapsing multiple sclerosis.

Unique molecular identifiers were carried by the TCR beta cDNA libraries. TCRdb analysed the PCR reads with MiXCR anew, one entry per CDR3 protein. Of roughly 620,000 distinct CDR3 sequences listed, 44% were seen once; the top ten hold about 1.5%. Germline V lookup: CDR1 MNHEY, CDR2 SMNVEV (reference sequence). This CDR3 has 14 residues. Trimming pared 0 bases from V and 4 bases from J, leaving 9 bases between. Study-wide points: Normalized Chao1 diversity in multiple sclerosis patients fell significantly below that of controls. There were a few TRBV segments more frequent in patients than controls, and TRBV5-6, TRBV5-1 and TRBV20-1 were among them.

On this clonotype itself: Antigen unknown.

This TCR was recovered from a girl under 18 with multiple sclerosis. What was sequenced was blood. The chain combines TRBV27 with TRBJ1-2; D is uncertain. CDR3 residues: CASSLSAGGYGYTF. The CDR3, as DNA: TGTGCCAGCAGTTTATCGGCCGGTGGCTATGGCTACACCTTC.